A single sample is the source of the 31 T cell receptor beta chains below, sequenced in a study of T cells after somatic rescue of genetic block (dated by TCRdb to about 2020). To prepare the library, the immunoSEQ multiplex PCR assay was applied. This is the immuneACCESS table as TCRdb keeps it, with only in-frame sequences that have V and J called. A part of the clones is gone; compared with another copy, unresolved V genes explain less than half, and the rest is unexplained. In this sample the table shows around 67,000 clones, roughly 93% of which occur a single time. The ten largest clones add up to roughly 2.8% of the sample. Specimen: peripheral blood mononuclear cells (PBMCs). The source of these receptors is a man younger than 45.

V is TRBV18 and J is TRBJ1-5; TRBD1 aligns across 7 bases. The CDR3 consists of 16 residues. CDR1 KGHSH and CDR2 LQKENI come from the germline V gene. V lost 4 bases, J lost 6 bases, and 12 bases stayed unmatched. The CDR3 sequence: CASSLLPRQGGQPQHF. CDR3 coding DNA: TGTGCCAGCTCACTCCTTCCTCGACAGGGAGGTCAGCCCCAGCATTTT.

The chain recombines TRBV7-2 with TRBJ2-5, with 7 bases identical to TRBD2. Germline V lookup: CDR1 SGHTA, CDR2 FQGNSA. J was trimmed by 3 bases and V by 4 bases; bases with no gene match: 2. The CDR3 sequence is 13 residues long. CDR3 in DNA: TGTGCCAGCAGCTCGCGGGGGAAAGAGACCCAGTACTTC. Translation gives CASSSRGKETQYF.

This chain connects TRBV19 to TRBJ2-7, with D maybe TRBD1 (6 bases). Germline V gene lookup returns CDR1 LNHDA and CDR2 SQIVND (reference sequence). V lost 5 bases and J lost 3, with 14 bases in between. The CDR3 covers 14 residues. CDR3 DNA sequence: TGTGCCAGTAGTCCGGGCCAGGGGAACTACGAGCAGTACTTC. Translation: CASSPGQGNYEQYF.

This chain uses TRBV2 with TRBJ2-1; 11 bases line up with TRBD2. This CDR3 has 16 amino acids. Per the germline V gene, CDR1 is SNHLY and CDR2 is FYNNEI. J gave up 8 bases and V 4 bases, and 10 bases lay outside the gene matches. In DNA, the CDR3 is TGTGCCAGCAGTGCGACTAGCGGGGAACCGGGGTATGAGCAGTTCTTC. It is translated as CASSATSGEPGYEQFF. Together with reference TRBV2 and TRBJ2-1, the CDR3 gives the full variable domain: EPEVTQTPSHQVTQMGQEVILRCVPISNHLYFYWYRQILGQKVEFLVSFYNNEISEKSEIFDDQFSVERPDGSNFTLKIRSTKLEDSAMYFCASSATSGEPGYEQFFGPGTRLTVL.

The chain couples TRBV28 to TRBJ2-7, with a possible D match to TRBD1 (6 bases). Between the trimmed V and J ends, which lost 6 bases and 5 bases, there was a span of 20 bases. This CDR3 has 15 residues. Germline CDR1 is MDHEN and CDR2 is SYDVKM. In nucleotides, the CDR3 is TGTGCCAGCAGCCAAACAGGGTCCAGAGTCCACGAGCAGTACTTC. Its translation is CASSQTGSRVHEQYF.

The rearrangement uses TRBV7-9 and TRBJ2-5; possible D gene TRBD1, 6 bases. Trimming stripped 0 bases from V and 2 bases from J, with 7 bases between. The CDR3 sequence is 14 residues long. Germline V lookup: CDR1 SEHNR, CDR2 FQNEAQ (reference sequence). The CDR3 loop is CASSLAGAQETQYF. CDR3 nucleotides: TGTGCCAGCAGCTTAGCGGGGGCTCAAGAGACCCAGTACTTC.

This clone occurred once. The chain carries TRBV30 and TRBJ1-6; possible D gene TRBD1, 5 bases. V was clipped by 2 bases and J by 10 bases, with 18 bases between them. CDR3 length equals 15 residues. CDR1 GTSNPN and CDR2 SVGIG come from the germline V gene (reference sequence). The CDR3 sequence is CAWSPRSGKGSPLHF. The CDR3 DNA sequence: TGTGCCTGGAGTCCCCGGTCAGGGAAAGGCTCACCCCTCCACTTT.

A remark on this clone: Likely a read error: the CDR3 ends without its conserved phenylalanine or tryptophan. Here the CDR3 reads CASSQRLYGYTL. For the CDR3, the DNA is TGTGCCAGCAGCCAGAGACTCTATGGCTACACCCTC. V usage is TRBV14 and J usage is TRBJ1-2, with D uncertain. From germline, CDR1 is SGHDN and CDR2 FVKESK. The CDR3 loop spans 12 amino acids. Trimming stripped 3 bases from V and 4 bases from J, with 6 bases between.

The chain couples TRBV7-2 to TRBJ2-7; 8 nucleotides line up with TRBD2. This CDR3 is 17 amino acids long. Germline V gene sequence: CDR1 SGHTA, CDR2 FQGNSA. V lost 1 base, J lost 0 bases, and 8 bases stayed unmatched. CDR3 sequence reads: CASSLVLRGRHSYEQYF. CDR3 in DNA: TGTGCCAGCAGCTTAGTGTTGCGCGGGAGGCACTCCTACGAGCAGTACTTC.

This clone was detected once. The chain links TRBV6-5 to TRBJ1-1; D possibly corresponds to TRBD1 (6 bases). CDR3 length: 15 residues. Germline V gene sequence: CDR1 MNHEY, CDR2 SVGAGI. V was cut by 6 bases and J by 0 bases, with 14 bases left in between. CDR3 in amino acids: CASSRLGTLNTEAFF. CDR3 DNA: TGTGCCAGCAGCCGCCTTGGGACACTGAACACTGAAGCTTTCTTT.

Here the CDR3 DNA reads TGTGCCATAGGGAGAGGGGGCACTGAAGCTTTCTTT. Translating gives CAIGRGGTEAFF. The chain links TRBV6-6 to TRBJ1-1; D might be TRBD1 (6 bases). V was shortened by 10 bases and J by 4 bases, with 13 bases between the two germline ends. Germline V CDR1 and CDR2: MNHNY, SVGAGI (reference sequence). The CDR3 contains 12 residues.

The chain employs TRBV19 and TRBJ1-5; perhaps TRBD1 as D (5 bases). V was cut by 4 bases and J by 0 bases, with 10 bases left in between. This CDR3 is built from 15 residues. Germline CDR1 LNHDA, CDR2 SQIVND (reference sequence). The CDR3, as DNA: TGTGCCAGTAGTAGATCCAGGGATAGCAATCAGCCCCAGCATTTT. Translation gives CASSRSRDSNQPQHF.

The chain is built from TRBV6-6 and TRBJ1-1, with D unclear. Germline assignment: CDR1 MNHNY and CDR2 SVGAGI (reference sequence). This CDR3 comprises 11 residues. Trimming took off 8 bases at V and 4 bases at J, with 8 bases between the two ends. CDR3 loop: CASRKGTEAFF. CDR3 in DNA: TGTGCCAGCCGCAAGGGCACTGAAGCTTTCTTT.

The rearrangement uses TRBV7-8 and TRBJ2-7; 7 nucleotides align to TRBD1. The CDR3 consists of 15 residues. V was pared by 0 bases and J by 7 bases, with 9 bases of the junction left unmatched. Germline V gives CDR1 SGHVS, CDR2 FQNEAQ. CDR3: CASSLASGQLIEQYF. CDR3 nucleotides: TGTGCCAGCAGCTTAGCGTCGGGACAGCTTATAGAGCAGTACTTC.

The V call is TRBV5-8, the J call TRBJ2-2; 7 bases are shared with TRBD1. With V trimmed by 4 bases and J by 4 bases, 7 bases remained unmatched. Germline-derived CDR1 and CDR2 are SGHTS and YDEGEE. The length of the CDR3 is 15 residues. The CDR3 loop reads CASSADRAGTGELFF. CDR3 sequence (DNA): TGTGCCAGCAGCGCCGACAGGGCGGGCACCGGGGAGCTGTTTTTT.

The V and J genes are TRBV4-1 and TRBJ1-2; the D is unclear. The V gene lost 3 bases and the J gene lost 4 bases, with 6 bases spanning the gap. This CDR3 has 12 residues. Germline V gives CDR1 MGHRA, CDR2 YSYEKL. The chain's CDR3 is CASSHRIYGYTF. The CDR3, as DNA: TGCGCCAGCAGCCACCGGATCTATGGCTACACCTTC.

The V call is TRBV15, the J call TRBJ1-5; D is uncertain. The CDR3 totals 13 residues. From germline, CDR1 is LNHNV and CDR2 YYDKDF (reference sequence). V was pared by 0 bases and J by 7 bases, with 7 bases between. The CDR3: CATSRDPRQPQHF. The CDR3 coding sequence is TGTGCCACCAGCAGAGATCCCCGGCAGCCCCAGCATTTT.

This chain connects TRBV5-1 to TRBJ2-2, with 8 bases that match TRBD1. V lost 4 bases to trimming and J lost 1 base; unmatched junction nucleotides: 3. The CDR3 extends over 15 amino acids. Germline V CDR1 and CDR2: SGHRS, YFSETQ. The CDR3 reads CASSPGTGNTGELFF. CDR3 nucleotide sequence: TGCGCCAGCAGCCCGGGGACAGGGAACACCGGGGAGCTGTTTTTT. The full variable domain, completed using reference TRBV5-1 and TRBJ2-2, is KAGVTQTPRYLIKTRGQQVTLSCSPISGHRSVSWYQQTPGQGLQFLFEYFSETQRNKGNFPGRFSGRQFSNSRSEMNVSTLELGDSALYLCASSPGTGNTGELFFGEGSRLTVL.

The gene calls are TRBV9 and TRBJ2-5; D not resolved. Germline V gene data show CDR1 as SGDLS and CDR2 as YYNGEE. The V gene lost 0 bases and the J gene lost 5 bases, with 11 bases spanning the gap. This CDR3 has 14 amino acids. The CDR3 region is CASSVGSERETQYF. The CDR3 region has the DNA TGTGCCAGCAGCGTAGGATCGGAGAGGGAGACCCAGTACTTC.

The CDR3 region has the DNA TGTGCCAGCAGCTTGAGGCGGGCTAGCACAGATACGCAGTATTTT. Translation gives CASSLRRASTDTQYF. The J gene is TRBJ2-3, the V gene TRBV5-8; possible D gene TRBD2, 5 bases. Germline assignment: CDR1 SGHTS and CDR2 YDEGEE. V was shortened by 1 base and J by 0 bases, with 9 bases between the two germline ends. The CDR3 runs to 15 residues.

This chain links TRBV4-3 with TRBJ2-2; D is uncertain. Germline V gives CDR1 LGHNA, CDR2 YSLEER. The V and J ends lost 0 bases and 3 bases respectively, with 8 bases between them. This CDR3 has 15 amino acids. The CDR3 sequence: CASSQDWAYTGELFF. The CDR3 DNA sequence: TGCGCCAGCAGCCAAGATTGGGCGTACACCGGGGAGCTGTTTTTT.

The chain is built from TRBV4-1 and TRBJ2-7, with 12 bases identical to TRBD1. Germline V CDR1 and CDR2: MGHRA, YSYEKL. CDR3 length: 17 amino acids. Unmatched junction bases numbered 10, after V lost 3 bases and J lost 4 bases. This CDR3 is CASSQRGTGQGAYEQYF. The CDR3 DNA reads TGCGCCAGCAGCCAGAGGGGTACGGGACAGGGGGCGTACGAGCAGTACTTC.

This sequence joins TRBV30 and TRBJ1-2; D not resolved. V was cut by 3 bases and J by 2 bases, with 10 bases left in between. This CDR3 spans 13 amino acids. CDR1 is GTSNPN, CDR2 SVGIG, per germline (reference sequence). The CDR3: CAWSPDGNYGYTF. CDR3 in DNA: TGTGCCTGGAGCCCGGACGGGAACTATGGCTACACCTTC.

The chain employs TRBV6-4 and TRBJ2-1; 9 bases agree with TRBD2. V was clipped by 6 bases and J by 7 bases; unmatched bases: 13. Germline V gives CDR1 MRHNA, CDR2 SNTAGT. CDR3 size: 16 residues. DNA for the CDR3: TGTGCCAGCAGGACCCTTAGCGGGGGAATTGGAAATGAGCAGTTCTTC. Protein: CASRTLSGGIGNEQFF.

The gene calls are TRBV28 and TRBJ2-7, with a tentative D call TRBD2 (6 bases). Trimming removed 2 bases from V and 3 bases from J, with 14 bases in between. The CDR3 is 15 residues long. CDR1 is MDHEN and CDR2 is SYDVKM in the germline V gene. CDR3 residues: CASSLKEEGGYEQYF. CDR3 nucleotide sequence: TGTGCCAGCAGTTTAAAAGAGGAGGGTGGCTACGAGCAGTACTTC.

The CDR3 DNA follows: TGTGCCAGCAGTCCGACAGGGGGTGGGAATGAAAAACTGTTTTTT. As protein: CASSPTGGGNEKLFF. V gene TRBV27 combines with J gene TRBJ1-4; 9 nucleotides match TRBD1. There are 15 residues in the CDR3. Per the germline V gene, CDR1 is MNHEY and CDR2 is SMNVEV (reference sequence). Trimming cost V 5 bases and J 5 bases; bases outside gene matches: 6.

This chain uses TRBV4-1 with TRBJ1-6; perhaps TRBD1 as D (5 bases). The CDR3 spans 17 residues. Germline V gene data show CDR1 as MGHRA and CDR2 as YSYEKL. The germline V and J ends were trimmed by 1 base and 8 bases, with 18 bases remaining between them. DNA of the CDR3: TGCGCCAGCAGCCAAGGAGGGGTTCTCGGTCAAGATTCACCCCTCCACTTT. Its translation is CASSQGGVLGQDSPLHF.

The rearrangement uses TRBV6-6 and TRBJ1-6; TRBD1 agrees at 9 bases. The CDR3 runs to 14 residues. Losses at the gene ends were 7 bases for V and 6 bases for J; bases not matched to a gene: 4. Germline CDR1 is MNHNY and CDR2 is SVGAGI (reference sequence). CDR3 DNA: TGTGCCAGCACCCCGACAGGGGGTAATTCACCCCTCCACTTT. Its protein is CASTPTGGNSPLHF.

This clone has only a few counts. The V and J genes are TRBV2 and TRBJ2-7, with D uncertain. The V end lost 2 bases, the J end lost 9 bases, and 8 bases lay between the germline ends. The germline CDR1 and CDR2 sequences are SNHLY and FYNNEI. CDR3 length: 11 residues. The CDR3 nucleotides are TGTGCCAGCAGTGAACTGTCGCGGCAGTACTTC. Its translation: CASSELSRQYF.

The chain recombines TRBV27 with TRBJ1-2; tentative D call: TRBD1 (6 bases). V shed 0 bases and J shed 4 bases, with 15 bases lying between them. This CDR3 region has 16 residues. Germline assignment: CDR1 MNHEY and CDR2 SMNVEV (reference sequence). CDR3 DNA: TGTGCCAGCAGTTTATCGGCCCAGGGGTCTTTCTATGGCTACACCTTC. This sequence encodes CASSLSAQGSFYGYTF.

V is TRBV5-1 and J is TRBJ2-3; 13 nucleotides match TRBD2. Germline CDR1 SGHRS, CDR2 YFSETQ. The CDR3 is 15 residues long. V lost 6 bases to trimming and J lost 4 bases; unmatched junction nucleotides: 5. The CDR3 sequence is CASTTSGGASDTQYF. The CDR3 bases are TGCGCCAGCACAACTAGCGGGGGGGCCTCAGATACGCAGTATTTT.